This TCR beta chain was documented in a study of T-cell reconstitution after alpha-beta-depleted transplantation in children. Findings and caveats of the study: Certain patients had high TCRbeta diversity at day 60, and it came from recipient T cells and thymic progenitors that survived. At one year after transplant, newly produced T cells mostly accounted for T-cell counts and diversity. In patients about two months after transplant, alpha-beta T cells reportedly arose from several hundred expanded graft clones.

The authors prepared the TCRbeta library with unique molecular identifiers. TCRdb recomputed calls from the PCR reads with MiXCR, one row per CDR3 protein. Of hundreds of thousands of distinct CDR3 sequences detected, roughly 15% appear once; the ten largest clones hold roughly 5%. This clonotype has ten or more counts. Its antigen is not identified. The V and J ends lost 1 base and 0 bases, in that order; junction bases with no gene match: 2. CDR3 size: 15 residues. This chain links TRBV12-3 or TRBV12-4 with TRBJ2-7; TRBD2 matches at 8 bases. The sample in question was PBMCs, mostly from graft donor cells, obtained 360 days after TCRalphabeta/CD19-depleted stem cell transplant. This TCR derives from a male patient between 5 and 17 years old who had a stem cell transplant for acute lymphoblastic leukemia, so the T cells may come from the graft donor. The CDR3 sequence is CASSLDGRVSYEQYF. The DNA for the CDR3 is TGTGCCAGCAGTTTAGACGGGAGGGTCTCCTACGAGCAGTACTTC.